This entry concerns a single T cell receptor beta chain. What it recognizes is unknown. This sample is part of a study of OX40 agonist ivuxolimab in advanced cancers. On the study more broadly: Patients with hepatocellular carcinoma, melanoma, renal cell or head and neck cancer made up the dose-escalation patients. Study-wide findings and caveats: In CD8+ T cells, expanded clones were on average more numerous than in CD4+.

Sequencing was performed with immunoSEQ multiplex PCR; in TCRdb, only in-frame clones are kept and a portion is missing. This sample has some 91,000 clones, with approximately 87% found just once. The CDR3 consists of 16 residues. CDR1 and CDR2 (germline): MGHRA, YSYEKL. V lost 0 bases to trimming and J lost 3 bases, with 15 bases between them. Here the sequenced sample was CD4+ or CD8+ T cells sorted from blood, taken in a trial of the OX40 agonist ivuxolimab. The V call is TRBV4-1, the J call TRBJ2-7, with D tentatively TRBD2 (6 bases). The clonotype originates from an adult with an advanced solid tumor such as melanoma, head and neck, liver or kidney cancer. CDR3 bases: TGCGCCAGCAGCCAAGATGGCGGGGAAGTTAACTACGAGCAGTACTTC. It translates to CASSQDGGEVNYEQYF.